These 20 T cell receptor beta chains share one sample of origin, sequenced in a study of T cells after yellow fever vaccination. Each CDR3 protein gets one entry after TCRdb re-called the 5' RACE reads with MiXCR. The table records some 550,000 distinct CDR3 sequences, about 19% of them present only once. The sample here was PBMCs, taken 15 days after the yellow fever booster vaccination. Receptors were obtained from a man under 40 who received the YFV17D yellow fever vaccine.

The genes are TRBV20-1 and TRBJ1-2; D remains ambiguous. V was cut by 2 bases and J by 7 bases, with 14 bases left in between. Germline V gene data show CDR1 as DFQATT and CDR2 as SNEGSKA (reference sequence). The CDR3 has 13 residues. Here the CDR3 DNA reads TGCAGTGCTAGACGGTTCCTGGTGACTGGCTACACCTTC. Protein product: CSARRFLVTGYTF.

The V gene is TRBV20-1, the J gene TRBJ2-3; 10 bases are a match to TRBD1. Unmatched junction bases numbered 4, after V lost 3 bases and J lost 1 base. There are 15 residues in the CDR3. Germline CDR1 DFQATT, CDR2 SNEGSKA (reference sequence). The CDR3 reads CSASGGQGRTDTQYF. Here the CDR3 DNA reads TGCAGTGCTAGTGGGGGACAGGGGCGCACAGATACGCAGTATTTT.

The chain carries TRBV11-2 and TRBJ2-2; 11 positions match TRBD1. The germline CDR1 and CDR2 sequences are SGHAT and FQNNGV. The CDR3 runs 19 residues. The J segment lost 5 bases and the V segment lost 5 bases, leaving 16 bases of the junction unmatched. The CDR3 bases are TGTGCCAGCAGCCATAAGGTCTGGACAGGGGGCCCGAGGACCGGGGAGCTGTTTTTT. Translation: CASSHKVWTGGPRTGELFF.

V and J are TRBV4-3 and TRBJ2-2, with unresolved D. Germline V gene sequence: CDR1 LGHNA, CDR2 YSLEER. V lost 1 base to trimming and J lost 3 bases, with 9 bases between them. The CDR3 is 15 amino acids. The CDR3 here is CASSQGYQDTGELFF. Written as DNA, the CDR3 is TGCGCCAGCAGCCAAGGATACCAGGACACCGGGGAGCTGTTTTTT.

The genes are TRBV12-3 or TRBV12-4 and TRBJ2-7; no reliable D call. The CDR3 is 14 amino acids. V shed 4 bases and J shed 6 bases, with 16 bases lying between them. CDR3 nucleotide sequence: TGTGCCAGCAGTTCCTATCAGACTCAATCCGAGCAGTACTTC. Translation gives CASSSYQTQSEQYF.

V usage is TRBV7-9 and J usage is TRBJ2-7, with 7 bases aligning to TRBD2. The CDR3 covers 17 residues. After removal of 2 bases from V and 6 bases from J, the junction contained 16 bases not matched to a gene. CDR1 and CDR2 from the germline V gene are SEHNR and FQNEAQ (reference sequence). DNA for the CDR3: TGTGCCAGCAGCTTAAAGATTGGCGGGAGCGGTGAGGGCGAGCAGTACTTC. Translation gives CASSLKIGGSGEGEQYF.

The rearrangement links TRBV3-1 to TRBJ2-1, with D perhaps matching TRBD2 (6 bases). Trimming removed 1 base from V and 3 bases from J, with 13 bases in between. The CDR3 runs 16 residues. Germline V gene lookup returns CDR1 LGHDT and CDR2 YNNKEL (reference sequence). CDR3 nucleotide sequence: TGTGCCAGCAGCCAAGTGGGGGTTAGCGGCTACAATGAGCAGTTCTTC. Translated: CASSQVGVSGYNEQFF.

This clonotype was seen at least ten times. This chain uses TRBV5-6 with TRBJ2-5, with D tentatively TRBD1 or TRBD2 (6 bases each). The CDR3 sequence is 12 residues long. Looked up from germline, CDR1 is SGHDT and CDR2 is YYEEEE. V gave up 7 bases and J gave up 5 bases, with 12 bases separating them. The CDR3 bases are TGTGCCAGCGGAGGGGGTGAGGAGACCCAGTACTTC. The encoded protein is CASGGGEETQYF.

This clonotype turned up a few times. This chain uses TRBV12-3 or TRBV12-4 with TRBJ2-7; D remains ambiguous. Trimming pared 2 bases from V and 3 bases from J, leaving 11 bases between. The CDR3 has 14 amino acids. CDR3 in DNA: TGTGCCAGCAGTTTATCCCCGGCTAACTACGAGCAGTACTTC. Protein sequence: CASSLSPANYEQYF.

The chain links TRBV28 to TRBJ2-7, with a tentative D call TRBD1 (6 bases). V lost 7 bases, J lost 4 bases, and 14 bases lay in between. The CDR3 contains 13 residues. Germline values: CDR1 MDHEN, CDR2 SYDVKM. In DNA form, the CDR3 reads TGTGCCAGCATAGGTCAGGGGAATTACGAGCAGTACTTC. As protein: CASIGQGNYEQYF.

The rearrangement joins TRBV21-1 to TRBJ2-1; TRBD2 reflects the table's D call only, with no check against the DNA. TRBV21-1 is a pseudogene. CDR3 length equals 15 residues. In DNA, the CDR3 is TGTGCCAGCAGCAAAGTTTGGCTAGCGGGAAGTGAGCAGTTCTTC. It yields the protein CASSKVWLAGSEQFF.

This rearrangement joins TRBV20-1 to TRBJ2-5, with TRBD2 identical over 7 bases. Per germline, CDR1 DFQATT and CDR2 SNEGSKA (reference sequence). This CDR3 comprises 17 residues. V lost 6 bases, J lost 0 bases, and 16 bases stayed unmatched. As DNA, the CDR3 is TGCAGTGCCCCCTGGGGGACTACCTCCCTGTACCAAGAGACCCAGTACTTC. Protein product: CSAPWGTTSLYQETQYF.

This clonotype was found a few times. This rearrangement joins TRBV18 to TRBJ2-3; D gene uncertain. V lost 2 bases, J lost 3 bases, and 9 bases lay in between. Looked up from germline, CDR1 is KGHSH and CDR2 is LQKENI. This CDR3 contains 14 residues. The CDR3 DNA sequence: TGTGCCAGCTCACCAAGGACGGATACAGATACGCAGTATTTT. It yields the protein CASSPRTDTDTQYF.

This sequence joins TRBV15 and TRBJ1-3; TRBD1 matches 7 bases. Trimming at V came to 0 bases and at J to 0 bases, leaving 11 bases not matched to a gene. This CDR3 is 19 amino acids long. CDR1 and CDR2 (germline): LNHNV, YYDKDF (reference sequence). The DNA of the CDR3 is TGTGCCACCAGCAGAGAGTGGCCCCGGGACAGAGGCTCTGGAAACACCATATATTTT. This encodes CATSREWPRDRGSGNTIYF.

The table lists this clonotype with many counts. The chain carries TRBV7-2 and TRBJ2-7, with D hard to call. V gave up 5 bases and J gave up 3 bases, with 14 bases separating them. The CDR3 is 14 residues long. Germline V CDR1 and CDR2: SGHTA, FQGNSA. For the CDR3, the DNA is TGTGCCAGCAGCCCGGGTCTTGGCTACTACGAGCAGTACTTC. It specifies CASSPGLGYYEQYF.

This clonotype was detected only a few times. This chain uses TRBV7-2 with TRBJ2-7; D is ambiguous. CDR1 and CDR2 (germline): SGHTA, FQGNSA. The CDR3 contains 11 residues. The V and J ends lost 5 bases and 3 bases respectively, with 5 bases between them. This CDR3 reads CASSGFYEQYF. The CDR3 nucleotides are TGTGCCAGCAGCGGCTTCTACGAGCAGTACTTC.

A few counts support this clonotype. This chain joins TRBV10-2 and TRBJ2-1, with a tentative D call TRBD1 (5 bases). Germline V gene sequence: CDR1 WSHSY, CDR2 SAAADI. This CDR3 comprises 15 residues. V was cut by 0 bases and J by 0 bases, with 6 bases left in between. The CDR3 loop is CASSESGASYNEQFF. In nucleotides, the CDR3 is TGCGCCAGCAGTGAGTCAGGGGCCTCCTACAATGAGCAGTTCTTC.

The chain joins TRBV20-1 to TRBJ1-6; TRBD1 is a possible D gene (5 bases). V was shortened by 6 bases and J by 14 bases, with 23 bases between the two germline ends. CDR1 is DFQATT and CDR2 is SNEGSKA in the germline V gene (reference sequence). The CDR3 runs to 14 residues. CDR3 DNA sequence: TGCAGTGCCTACCGGGACGCCCCCAGTGACACCCTCCACTTT. This encodes CSAYRDAPSDTLHF.

This clonotype was detected only a few times. V is TRBV28 and J is TRBJ2-3; D not resolved. Germline V gene data show CDR1 as MDHEN and CDR2 as SYDVKM. The length of the CDR3 is 15 residues. V was clipped by 5 bases and J by 6 bases, with 18 bases between them. Here the CDR3 reads CASSAPPAGWDTQYF. CDR3 coding DNA: TGTGCCAGCAGTGCTCCCCCCGCCGGCTGGGATACGCAGTATTTT.

This clonotype was counted a few times. The genes are TRBV3-1 and TRBJ2-3, with D possibly TRBD2 on 7 matching bases. V gave up 2 bases and J gave up 8 bases, with 17 bases separating them. Germline V lookup: CDR1 LGHDT, CDR2 YNNKEL (reference sequence). The CDR3 consists of 15 residues. CDR3 in amino acids: CASSQPSGGGGTQYF. The CDR3 DNA is TGTGCCAGCAGCCAACCTAGCGGAGGGGGGGGTACGCAGTATTTT.